A selection of T cell receptor beta chains follows, all from one sample in a study of regulatory T cells in long-lasting Graves disease. MiXCR, applied by TCRdb to the multiplex PCR reads, yields one record per CDR3 protein. Among some 400,000 distinct CDR3 sequences listed, 15% were seen once. This same sample was also taken into another study, of T cells in Graves' hyperthyroidism and ophthalmopathy.

The sequences come from peripheral blood mononuclear cells (PBMCs), collected at new diagnosis, from a patient treated with antithyroid drugs. Receptor source: a woman aged 25 to 39 with Graves disease. The CDR3 runs from the conserved cysteine through the conserved F or W. The D gene is left open where the match is weak. The size field is filled for only some rows; it gives once, few, many or a size class.

V gene	clone size	J gene	D gene	CDR3 protein	CDR3 DNA
TRBV28	many	TRBJ2-1	TRBD1	CASVGGGTGYNEQFF	TGTGCCAGCGTGGGGGGTGGGACAGGGTACAATGAGCAGTTCTTC
TRBV11-2	few	TRBJ2-2	NA	CASSLSWEWAGEPFF	TGTGCCAGCAGCTTAAGCTGGGAATGGGCCGGGGAGCCGTTTTTT
TRBV24-1	many	TRBJ2-7	TRBD2	CATSDSATSGNYEQYF	TGTGCCACCAGTGATTCTGCGACTAGCGGGAACTACGAGCAGTACTTC
TRBV4-1	many	TRBJ2-5	TRBD2	CASSGLAGETQYF	TGTGCCAGCAGTGGCCTAGCGGGAGAGACCCAGTACTTC
TRBV6-1	few	TRBJ2-7	TRBD2	CATETGGNEQYF	TGTGCCACCGAGACGGGAGGGAATGAGCAGTACTTC
TRBV29-1	once	TRBJ1-1	NA	CSVSLTGTEAFF	TGCAGCGTGTCATTAACCGGGACCGAAGCTTTCTTT
TRBV28	many	TRBJ2-7	TRBD1	CASRATQGANEQYF	TGTGCCAGCAGGGCGACACAGGGGGCCAACGAGCAGTACTTC
TRBV11-2	NA	TRBJ2-1	TRBD2	CASSQIAGVSYNEQFF	TGTGCCAGCAGCCAGATCGCGGGAGTGAGCTACAATGAGCAGTTCTTC
TRBV7-2	few	TRBJ2-5	NA	CASSLVAGAGEAQYF	TGTGCCAGCAGCTTAGTCGCGGGGGCAGGGGAGGCCCAGTACTTC
TRBV12-3/TRBV12-4	NA	TRBJ2-6	NA	CASSIRDGSYVLTF	TGTGCCAGCAGTATCCGGGACGGCTCTTACGTCCTGACTTTC
TRBV19	few	TRBJ2-7	TRBD1	CASSSDREPYEQYF	TGTGCCAGCTCATCGGACAGGGAACCTTACGAGCAGTACTTC
TRBV5-1	many	TRBJ2-5	NA	CASSLTPGGQETQYF	TGCGCCAGCAGCTTGACACCCGGGGGCCAAGAGACCCAGTACTTC
TRBV28	few	TRBJ1-3	NA	CASSFGSGTGNTIYF	TGTGCCAGCAGTTTCGGCTCCGGGACGGGAAACACCATATATTTT
TRBV7-3	many	TRBJ2-3	NA	CASRGVSDTQYF	TGTGCCAGCAGAGGGGTGTCCGATACGCAGTATTTT
TRBV4-2	NA	TRBJ2-7	TRBD2	CASSAQLAGDSYEQYF	TGTGCCAGCAGCGCCCAACTAGCGGGGGACTCCTACGAGCAGTACTTC
TRBV5-1	NA	TRBJ2-7	TRBD1	CASSPTGSLSSYEQYF	TGCGCCAGCAGCCCGACAGGGTCCCTTAGCTCCTACGAGCAGTACTTC
TRBV7-8	NA	TRBJ2-5	NA	CASRRGAGQETQYF	TGTGCCAGCAGGAGAGGGGCAGGACAAGAGACCCAGTACTTC
TRBV12-3/TRBV12-4	many	TRBJ2-1	NA	CASSLAARDEQFF	TGTGCCAGCAGTTTAGCCGCCAGGGATGAGCAGTTCTTC
TRBV20-1	many	TRBJ2-4	TRBD2	CSARGLAGAANIQYF	TGCAGTGCTAGGGGGCTAGCGGGAGCTGCGAACATTCAGTACTTC
TRBV10-3	many	TRBJ1-5	NA	CAISEQGGNQPQHF	TGTGCCATCAGTGAGCAGGGAGGCAATCAGCCCCAGCATTTT
TRBV27	many	TRBJ2-3	NA	CASSFFSPDTQYF	TGTGCCAGCAGTTTTTTTTCCCCAGATACGCAGTATTTT
TRBV5-1	many	TRBJ1-4	NA	CASSLAGGGEKLFF	TGCGCCAGCAGCTTGGCCGGGGGCGGTGAAAAACTGTTTTTT
TRBV18	many	TRBJ1-6	NA	CASSPQEGIWNSPLHF	TGTGCCAGCTCACCACAGGAGGGGATATGGAATTCACCCCTCCACTTT
TRBV28	NA	TRBJ2-2	NA	CATGGGELFF	TGTGCCACTGGGGGGGGGGAGCTGTTTTTT
TRBV28	few	TRBJ1-6	TRBD1	CASRNSDREGSPLHF	TGTGCCAGCAGGAATTCGGACAGGGAGGGCTCACCCCTCCACTTT
TRBV5-1	NA	TRBJ2-1	TRBD2	CASSPPGGTSVNEQFF	TGCGCCAGCAGCCCTCCGGGGGGGACCTCCGTCAATGAGCAGTTCTTC
TRBV24-1	many	TRBJ2-1	NA	CATSDPICGKTRESYNEQFF	TGTGCCACCAGTGACCCCATTTGTGGAAAGACCCGGGAGTCCTACAATGAGCAGTTCTTC
TRBV12-3/TRBV12-4	NA	TRBJ1-1	TRBD1	CASILDRGNTEAFF	TGTGCCAGCATCCTAGACAGGGGGAACACTGAAGCTTTCTTT
TRBV30	many	TRBJ2-5	NA	CAWSYGLRARQETQYF	TGTGCCTGGAGTTACGGGCTTAGAGCGCGGCAAGAGACCCAGTACTTC
TRBV9	once	TRBJ2-2	NA	CASSQTPGFTGELFF	TGTGCCAGCAGCCAGACCCCGGGGTTCACCGGGGAGCTGTTTTTT
TRBV19	NA	TRBJ2-2	NA	CASRRVGGELFF	TGTGCCAGTAGAAGGGTGGGCGGGGAGCTGTTTTTT
TRBV30	NA	TRBJ2-7	NA	CAWTRASYEQYF	TGTGCCTGGACCCGGGCCTCCTACGAGCAGTACTTC
TRBV29-1	many	TRBJ2-1	TRBD2	CSVDRSGRGGNEQFF	TGCAGCGTTGATCGTAGCGGGAGAGGGGGCAATGAGCAGTTCTTC
TRBV5-1	NA	TRBJ1-1	TRBD1	CASSLTGTGSTEAFF	TGCGCCAGCAGCTTAACCGGGACAGGCTCCACTGAAGCTTTCTTT
TRBV29-1	many	TRBJ2-5	TRBD2	CSAGRTSGAQETQYF	TGCAGCGCTGGCCGCACTAGCGGGGCACAAGAGACCCAGTACTTC
TRBV7-6	many	TRBJ2-7	NA	CASSLTDGTYEQYF	TGTGCCAGCAGCTTAACTGACGGCACCTACGAGCAGTACTTC
TRBV19	many	TRBJ2-5	TRBD2	CASSRSGTSGEETQYF	TGTGCCAGTAGTAGATCCGGGACTAGCGGGGAAGAGACCCAGTACTTC
TRBV5-6	once	TRBJ1-3	NA	CASSLYQRAGNTIYF	TGTGCCAGCAGCTTGTACCAGCGTGCTGGAAACACCATATATTTT
TRBV7-7	few	TRBJ2-2	NA	CASSLGFDTGELFF	TGTGCCAGCAGCTTAGGGTTCGATACCGGGGAGCTGTTTTTT
TRBV28	many	TRBJ2-3	TRBD2	CASSSSGRDTQYF	TGTGCCAGCAGTTCTAGCGGGAGGGATACGCAGTATTTT
TRBV27	many	TRBJ2-1	NA	CASSEDYLSSYNEQFF	TGTGCCAGCAGTGAGGACTACCTGAGCTCCTACAATGAGCAGTTCTTC
TRBV7-9	many	TRBJ2-1	NA	CASSLAWDIEQFF	TGTGCCAGCAGCTTAGCGTGGGACATTGAGCAGTTCTTC
TRBV6-1	many	TRBJ1-2	NA	CASRHGASYGYTF	TGTGCCAGCAGACACGGAGCTAGCTATGGCTACACCTTC
TRBV28	many	TRBJ1-5	NA	CATSGMSNQPQHF	TGTGCCACCTCAGGGATGAGCAATCAGCCCCAGCATTTT
TRBV30	many	TRBJ2-4	TRBD2	CAWAETSGMGNIQYF	TGTGCCTGGGCCGAGACTAGCGGGATGGGAAACATTCAGTACTTC
TRBV5-4	many	TRBJ2-1	TRBD2	CASSTRTSGSHEQFF	TGTGCCAGCAGCACTCGGACTAGCGGGAGTCATGAGCAGTTCTTC
TRBV6-6	NA	TRBJ1-5	NA	CASSYSAGSRDQPQHF	TGTGCCAGCAGTTACTCGGCGGGCAGCCGCGATCAGCCCCAGCATTTT
TRBV2	NA	TRBJ1-1	NA	CASSEDTHTEAFF	TGTGCCAGCAGTGAGGACACCCACACTGAAGCTTTCTTT
TRBV30	few	TRBJ2-1	TRBD2	CAWRASGRTFNNEQFF	TGTGCCTGGAGAGCATCCGGGAGGACCTTCAACAATGAGCAGTTCTTC
TRBV6-9	many	TRBJ1-4	TRBD1	CASSYWQGDEKLFF	TGTGCCAGTAGTTACTGGCAGGGGGACGAAAAACTGTTTTTT
TRBV10-2	few	TRBJ2-7	NA	CASSEQEPYEQYF	TGCGCCAGCAGTGAACAGGAGCCCTACGAGCAGTACTTC
TRBV28	many	TRBJ2-7	TRBD2	CASRPLAGGPYEQYF	TGTGCCAGCAGGCCACTAGCGGGAGGCCCCTACGAGCAGTACTTC
TRBV3-1	NA	TRBJ1-5	NA	CASSLGPLDQPQHF	TGTGCCAGCAGCCTCGGACCTCTCGATCAGCCCCAGCATTTT
TRBV30	many	TRBJ1-1	TRBD1	CAFAVTGGYTEAFF	TGTGCCTTCGCAGTGACAGGGGGCTACACTGAAGCTTTCTTT
TRBV9	many	TRBJ2-5	TRBD1	CASSVDRGETQYF	TGTGCCAGCAGCGTAGACAGGGGGGAGACCCAGTACTTC